This paragraph covers one T cell receptor (beta chain) sequence. What antigen it recognizes has not been identified. Within one base of it there is no much larger clone, and no base qualities were kept. This sample was taken from a study of Ad26.COV2.S vaccination and SARS-CoV-2 variants (dated by TCRdb to 2020 to 2023). Concerning the study at large: Donors in the vaccine arm were drawn from COV1001, a phase I-IIa trial of Ad26.COV2.S in healthy adults that was multicentre, randomized, double-blind and placebo-controlled. Ad26.COV2.S was administered intramuscularly at a dose of 5x10^10 or 1x10^11 viral particles, either as one shot or as two shots given 56 days apart. TCRbeta repertoire sequencing served as the tool for gauging how specific and how broad the SARS-CoV-2-reactive T cell receptors were following Ad26.COV2.S vaccination. The TCR-sequenced set comprised approximately 32 samples: approximately 20 Ad26.COV2.S vaccine recipients, 5 placebo recipients and 8 SARS-CoV-2 convalescent individuals. Trial participants were randomized into five groups of five: low-dose or high-dose Ad26.COV2.S given once or twice, or placebo on both occasions. Throughout the experiments and outcome assessment, investigators stayed blinded to trial group allocation.

The treatment or condition label on this specimen signifies: 19 received Ad26.COV2.S at low or high dose, single or two shots; several received placebo; per-sample allocation not given. Repertoires of vaccine and placebo recipients were sequenced from samples taken on day 63 after the first injection. Cohort 1b enrolled about two dozen adults aged 18-55 years at a single site in Boston, USA, between 29 July and 7 August 2020. Ad26.COV2.S consisted of a replication-incompetent adenovirus type 26 vector by which a prefusion-stabilized SARS-CoV-2 spike protein from the original Wuhan strain was expressed. CDR1 and CDR2 are drawn from the germline V gene: MNHEY, SVGEGT. Clipping removes 4 bases from V and 4 bases from J, with 9 as the unmatched junction base count. From the cysteine through the phenylalanine, the CDR3 covers 15 amino acids. Only the CDR3 region is kept as DNA, spanning 45 bases read in frame from base 1.

Overall study results and their limits: The authors noted that total T cell responses may have been underestimated by the TCR breadth and depth analyses. Substantial breadth of spike-specific CD8+ and CD4+ T cell responses was reported after vaccination. The study was not powered to compare responses between vaccine doses or regimens. Spike-specific TCR breadth was higher in Ad26.COV2.S recipients than in placebo recipients (P = 0.0014). Vaccine and placebo recipients had comparable non-spike TCR breadth, which fits with the vaccine containing only spike.

The immunoSEQ Assay was used to sequence TCRbeta CDR3 regions. After extraction, genomic DNA underwent amplification by bias-controlled multiplex PCR, followed by high-throughput sequencing. As for how the authors treated the data: Collapsing and filtering of sequences were performed to quantify the absolute abundance of each unique TCRbeta CDR3 region. T cell fraction was estimated by normalizing TCRbeta template counts to usable DNA, with usable DNA measured through amplification of reference genes found in all nucleated cells. Repertoire TCRs were annotated as SARS-CoV-2-specific when V gene, CDR3 amino acid sequence and J gene were exactly matched to a known reactive TCR set. The reference SARS-CoV-2 TCR set was derived from MIRA and filtered for enrichment in COVID-19-positive ImmuneCODE repertoires, a step that removed public or cross-reactive TCRs. Drawing on the MIRA antigens, annotated TCRs were analysed further at the level of specific ORF or position within ORF. Breadth was defined as annotated unique rearrangements over total unique productive rearrangements; depth was the summed frequency of those rearrangements. Group comparisons of TCR breadth used two-sided Wilcoxon rank-sum tests. TCRdb mirrors the immuneACCESS table, restricted to in-frame sequences. Some clones are absent from its copies; in checked studies, under half trace to an unresolved V gene, and the reason for the others is unknown. V, J and clone size are those of that table, while D and trimming were read from the DNA. The sample table records over 350,000 clones; around 85% of these occur just once. The ten largest clones capture roughly 3% of the sample.

Sequencing used peripheral blood, obtained in a trial of Ad26.COV2.S vaccine versus placebo. The sequence was collected from a person aged 18-60 years who received the Ad26.COV2.S COVID-19 vaccine or a placebo. The rearrangement combines TRBV6-2 or TRBV6-3 with TRBJ1-1; TRBD1 agrees with 7 junctional bases. The CDR3 amino acid sequence is: CASSSEPRGSTEAFF. The sequenced DNA: TGTGCCAGCAGTTCGGAACCCAGGGGGTCCACTGAAGCTTTCTTT.